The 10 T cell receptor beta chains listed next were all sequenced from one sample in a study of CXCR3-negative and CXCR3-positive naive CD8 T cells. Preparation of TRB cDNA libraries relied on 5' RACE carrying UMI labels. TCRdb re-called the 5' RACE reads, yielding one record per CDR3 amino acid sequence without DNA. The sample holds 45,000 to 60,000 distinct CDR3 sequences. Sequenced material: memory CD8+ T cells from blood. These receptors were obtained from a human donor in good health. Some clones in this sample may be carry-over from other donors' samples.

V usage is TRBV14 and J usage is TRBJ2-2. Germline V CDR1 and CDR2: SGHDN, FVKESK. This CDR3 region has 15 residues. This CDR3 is CASSHLGSNTGELFF.

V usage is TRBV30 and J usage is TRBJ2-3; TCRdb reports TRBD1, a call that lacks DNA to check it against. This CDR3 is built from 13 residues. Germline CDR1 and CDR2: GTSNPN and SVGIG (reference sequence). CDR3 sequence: CAWSEGAGDTQYF.

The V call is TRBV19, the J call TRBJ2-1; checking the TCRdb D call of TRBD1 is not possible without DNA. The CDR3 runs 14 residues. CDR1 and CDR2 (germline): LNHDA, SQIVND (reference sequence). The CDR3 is CASSIGTGHDEQFF.

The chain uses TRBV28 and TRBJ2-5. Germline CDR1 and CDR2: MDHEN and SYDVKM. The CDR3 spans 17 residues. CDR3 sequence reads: CASSFNGEQPYQETQYF.

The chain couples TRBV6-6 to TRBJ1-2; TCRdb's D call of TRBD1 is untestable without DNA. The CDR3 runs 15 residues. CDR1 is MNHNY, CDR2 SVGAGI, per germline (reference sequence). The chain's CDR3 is CASSPQAGAGGGYTF.

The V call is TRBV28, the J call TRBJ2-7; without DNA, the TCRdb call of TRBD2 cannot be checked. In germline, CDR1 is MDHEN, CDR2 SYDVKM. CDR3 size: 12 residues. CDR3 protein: CASSFPLSEQYF.

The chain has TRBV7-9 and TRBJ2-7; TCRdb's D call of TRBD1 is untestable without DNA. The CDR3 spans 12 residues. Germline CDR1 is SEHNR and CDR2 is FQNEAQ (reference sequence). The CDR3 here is CASSPGTYEQYF.

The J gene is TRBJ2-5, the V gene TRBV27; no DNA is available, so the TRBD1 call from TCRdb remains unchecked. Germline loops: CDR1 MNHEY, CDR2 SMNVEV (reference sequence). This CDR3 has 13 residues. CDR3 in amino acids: CASSSLDSQTQYF.

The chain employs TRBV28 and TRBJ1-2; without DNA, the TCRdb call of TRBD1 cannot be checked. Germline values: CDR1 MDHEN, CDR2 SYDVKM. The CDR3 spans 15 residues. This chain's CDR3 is CASSFQTGGFYGYTF.

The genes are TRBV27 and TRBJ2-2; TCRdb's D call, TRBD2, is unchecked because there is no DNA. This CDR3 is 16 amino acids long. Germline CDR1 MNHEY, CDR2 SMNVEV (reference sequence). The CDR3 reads CASSWLLAGATGELFF.